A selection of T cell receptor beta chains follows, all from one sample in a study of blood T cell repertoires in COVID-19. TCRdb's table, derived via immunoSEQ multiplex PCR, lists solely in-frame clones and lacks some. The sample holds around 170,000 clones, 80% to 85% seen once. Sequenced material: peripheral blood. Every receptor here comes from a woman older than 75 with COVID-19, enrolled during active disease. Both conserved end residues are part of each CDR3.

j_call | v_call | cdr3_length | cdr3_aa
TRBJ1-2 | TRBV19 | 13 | CATHMGGTYGYTF
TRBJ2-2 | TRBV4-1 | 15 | CASSQENRFTGELFF
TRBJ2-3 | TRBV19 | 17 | CASSLTAGTGVTDTQYF
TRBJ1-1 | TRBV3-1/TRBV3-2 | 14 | CASSLSGGETEAFF
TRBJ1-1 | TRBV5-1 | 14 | CASSLRGQNTEAFF
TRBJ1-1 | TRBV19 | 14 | CASSIDPGRTEAFF
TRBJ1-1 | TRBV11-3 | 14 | CASSLRTQVHEAFF
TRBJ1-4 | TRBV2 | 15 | CASSEDRAKGEKLFF
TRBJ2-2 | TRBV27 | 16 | CASSSRRDRGAGELFF
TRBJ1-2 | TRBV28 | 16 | CASSLVHRGGGDGYTF
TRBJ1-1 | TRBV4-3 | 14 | CASSQELRSTEAFF
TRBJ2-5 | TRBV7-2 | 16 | CASSLNSGTLQETQYF
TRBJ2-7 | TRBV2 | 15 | CASSEQWTGRGEQYF
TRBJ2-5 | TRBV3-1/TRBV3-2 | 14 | CASSQEAVRETQYF
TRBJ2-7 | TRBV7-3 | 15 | CASSLSGGSSYEQYF
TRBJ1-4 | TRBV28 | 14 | CASSFKGTNEKLFF
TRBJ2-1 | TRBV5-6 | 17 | CASSLASSRFFYNEQFF
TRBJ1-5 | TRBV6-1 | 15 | CASSEGRGRNQPQHF